What follows are 24 T cell receptor beta chains derived from one specimen sequenced in a study of T cell responses to AZD1222 COVID-19 vaccine. Sequenced by immunoSEQ multiplex PCR; TCRdb stores in-frame clones only, minus some. In the table there are 150,000 to 200,000 clones, about 92% of which are singletons. Here the sequenced sample was peripheral blood, taken on day 0 of AZD1222 vaccination. The receptors here all came from an adult in good health.

V is TRBV3-1 (or the pseudogene TRBV3-2) and J is TRBJ2-3, with 13 bases that match TRBD2. The length of the CDR3 is 15 residues. The germline gives CDR1 LGHDT, CDR2 YNNKEL (reference sequence). V lost 1 base to trimming and J lost 8 bases; unmatched junction nucleotides: 3. The CDR3 spells CASSQVLAGGSTQYF. In nucleotides, the CDR3 is TGTGCCAGCAGCCAAGTACTAGCGGGGGGGTCTACGCAGTATTTT.

The chain links TRBV2 to TRBJ1-2; 7 bases agree with TRBD1. Looked up from germline, CDR1 is SNHLY and CDR2 is FYNNEI. The V segment lost 6 bases and the J segment 5 bases; nucleotides outside the gene matches: 6. CDR3 length equals 13 residues. DNA of the CDR3: TGTGCCAGCAGGGGGGACAGAAGATATGGCTACACCTTC. This translates into CASRGDRRYGYTF.

The chain recombines TRBV7-3 with TRBJ2-5, with 7 bases matching TRBD2. The CDR3 contains 15 residues. The V and J ends lost 1 base and 2 bases, in that order; junction bases with no gene match: 4. Germline lookup yields CDR1 SGHTA and CDR2 FQGTGA. CDR3 in DNA: TGTGCCAGCAGCTTAAATGGGGGACTACAAGAGACCCAGTACTTC. Residues: CASSLNGGLQETQYF.

The gene calls are TRBV11-2 and TRBJ2-3, with TRBD1 identical over 10 bases. This CDR3 spans 17 amino acids. V shed 5 bases and J 6 bases; nucleotides not matched to a gene: 14. Per the germline V gene, CDR1 is SGHAT and CDR2 is FQNNGV. The CDR3 spells CASSPHPGQGNIDTQYF. The CDR3, as DNA: TGTGCCAGCAGCCCGCATCCGGGACAGGGGAATATTGATACGCAGTATTTT.

The V call is TRBV11-2, the J call TRBJ1-1; 10 bases map to TRBD1. The ends lost 3 bases at V and 6 bases at J; junction bases unmatched: 4. CDR1 is SGHAT and CDR2 is FQNNGV in the germline V gene. The CDR3 contains 14 residues. CDR3 DNA sequence: TGTGCCAGCAGCTTGGGACAGGGGCTGCCTGAAGCTTTCTTT. Protein: CASSLGQGLPEAFF.

J is TRBJ1-2 and V is TRBV28; TRBD1 matches 7 bases. V shed 5 bases and J 7 bases; nucleotides not matched to a gene: 7. Per germline, CDR1 MDHEN and CDR2 SYDVKM. The CDR3 contains 13 residues. In DNA form, the CDR3 reads TGTGCCAGCAGTGACCAGGGGGGTGGTGGCTACACCTTC. Translated: CASSDQGGGGYTF.

V usage is TRBV7-2 and J usage is TRBJ1-2; TRBD1 aligns across 7 bases. The V gene end was trimmed by 0 bases and the J gene end by 7 bases; junction bases not matched to a gene: 11. Germline assignment: CDR1 SGHTA and CDR2 FQGNSA. The length of the CDR3 is 16 residues. CDR3 loop: CASSLANPGQAAGYTF. CDR3 nucleotide sequence: TGTGCCAGCAGCTTAGCGAATCCAGGACAGGCGGCTGGCTACACCTTC.

The chain has TRBV5-6 and TRBJ1-1; maybe TRBD1 (5 bases). The V end lost 0 bases, the J end lost 2 bases, and 8 bases lay between the germline ends. The CDR3 runs to 14 residues. Germline lookup yields CDR1 SGHDT and CDR2 YYEEEE. The CDR3 protein is CASSLARENTEAFF. The DNA for the CDR3 is TGTGCCAGCAGCTTGGCCAGGGAAAACACTGAAGCTTTCTTT. Full variable domain (remainder filled in from reference TRBV5-6 and TRBJ1-1): DAGVTQSPTHLIKTRGQQVTLRCSPKSGHDTVSWYQQALGQGPQFIFQYYEEEERQRGNFPDRFSGHQFPNYSSELNVNALLLGDSALYLCASSLARENTEAFFGQGTRLTVV.

The chain joins TRBV7-3 to TRBJ1-1; D possibly corresponds to TRBD1 (5 bases). Trimming cost V 2 bases and J 2 bases, with 6 bases left between them. Germline values: CDR1 SGHTA, CDR2 FQGTGA. This CDR3 has 13 residues. The CDR3 region is CASSLQGNTEAFF. CDR3 DNA: TGTGCCAGCAGCTTACAGGGAAACACTGAAGCTTTCTTT.

V gene TRBV20-1 combines with J gene TRBJ1-1; D is undetermined. V was cut by 6 bases and J by 3 bases, with 8 bases left in between. The CDR3 is 11 residues long. Germline V gives CDR1 DFQATT, CDR2 SNEGSKA (reference sequence). The CDR3 DNA reads TGCAGTGCGCCCGGGGACACTGAAGCTTTCTTT. Translating it yields CSAPGDTEAFF.

In regard to this clone: Other DNA sequences in the same sample also yield this CDR3. The chain couples TRBV18 to TRBJ1-5; tentative D call: TRBD1 (5 bases). The V and J ends lost 3 bases and 5 bases respectively, with 8 bases between them. Germline-derived CDR1 and CDR2 are KGHSH and LQKENI. The CDR3 has 13 residues. The CDR3 coding sequence is TGTGCCAGCTCACCGGGACGCGATCAGCCCCAGCATTTT. Translating it yields CASSPGRDQPQHF.

The genes are TRBV28 and TRBJ2-3; 8 positions agree with TRBD2. V was clipped by 6 bases and J by 4 bases; unmatched bases: 6. CDR1 and CDR2 (germline): MDHEN, SYDVKM. This CDR3 has 14 residues. CDR3 sequence reads: CASSHRGGADTQYF. The CDR3 DNA reads TGTGCCAGCAGCCATCGGGGGGGGGCAGATACGCAGTATTTT.

The J gene is TRBJ2-6, the V gene TRBV19; D not certain. V was cut by 9 bases and J by 0 bases, with 6 bases left in between. Per the germline V gene, CDR1 is LNHDA and CDR2 is SQIVND (reference sequence). The length of the CDR3 is 13 residues. The CDR3 DNA reads as TGTGCCAGCGAGAGCTCTGGGGCCAACGTCCTGACTTTC. It specifies CASESSGANVLTF.

This chain links TRBV14 with TRBJ1-6; tentatively, D is TRBD1 (5 bases). This CDR3 has 16 amino acids. Trimming shortened V by 5 bases and J by 3 bases, and 14 bases separated the two germline ends. Germline-derived CDR1 and CDR2 are SGHDN and FVKESK. The CDR3 nucleotides read TGTGCCAGCAGCGGGGCCTCGGGGGTCTATAATTCACCCCTCCACTTT. It codes for CASSGASGVYNSPLHF.

This clone has only one observation. The rearrangement joins TRBV11-3 to TRBJ2-3; TRBD2 might be the D (6 bases). Looked up from germline, CDR1 is SGHNT and CDR2 is YENEEA. The CDR3 has 15 residues. The V end lost 5 bases, the J end lost 3 bases, and 15 bases lay between the germline ends. DNA of the CDR3: TGTGCCAGCAGCCCCCAACTTCGGGGGACAGATACGCAGTATTTT. It yields the protein CASSPQLRGTDTQYF. Variable domain in full (rest from reference TRBV11-3 and TRBJ2-3): EAGVVQSPRYKIIEKKQPVAFWCNPISGHNTLYWYLQNLGQGPELLIRYENEEAVDDSQLPKDRFSAERLKGVDSTLKIQPAELGDSAVYLCASSPQLRGTDTQYFGPGTRLTVL.

CDR3 nucleotides: TGTGCCAGCAGCAGTTCAGCCAACTATGGCTACACCTTC. It specifies CASSSSANYGYTF. The V and J genes are TRBV3-1 (or the pseudogene TRBV3-2) and TRBJ1-2; D is ambiguous. This CDR3 spans 13 amino acids. Germline V gene sequence: CDR1 LGHDT, CDR2 YNNKEL (reference sequence). V was cut by 5 bases and J by 2 bases, with 9 bases left in between.

The chain links TRBV5-1 to TRBJ1-1, with TRBD1 identical over 7 bases. With 7 bases clipped from V and 0 bases from J, the junction kept 6 bases outside the gene matches. The CDR3 runs to 14 residues. The germline V gene has CDR1 SGHRS and CDR2 YFSETQ. CDR3 DNA: TGCGCCAGCGCAGAACAGGGGATGAACACTGAAGCTTTCTTT. Amino acids: CASAEQGMNTEAFF.

The chain employs TRBV5-6 and TRBJ2-7, with D perhaps TRBD1 or TRBD2 (5 bases each). CDR3 size: 13 residues. The V gene lost 2 bases and the J gene lost 2 bases, with 8 bases spanning the gap. Germline-derived CDR1 and CDR2 are SGHDT and YYEEEE. CDR3 nucleotide sequence: TGTGCCAGCAGCTTTGGGGGTCCCTACGAGCAGTACTTC. Protein sequence: CASSFGGPYEQYF.

The chain joins TRBV7-8 to TRBJ1-6; no clear D. Germline V gives CDR1 SGHVS, CDR2 FQNEAQ. V was clipped by 4 bases and J by 5 bases, with 18 bases between them. CDR3 length: 17 amino acids. The CDR3 here is CASSSFSYGHDNSPLHF. CDR3 DNA: TGTGCCAGCAGCTCCTTCTCGTACGGTCACGATAATTCACCCCTCCACTTT.

The chain carries TRBV19 and TRBJ1-1; no clear D gene. Germline loops: CDR1 LNHDA, CDR2 SQIVND (reference sequence). There are 14 residues in the CDR3. V lost 7 bases and J 1 base, leaving 13 bases between the germline ends. In DNA form, the CDR3 reads TGTGCCAGTATTCAGGCAGGCAAGAACACTGAAGCTTTCTTT. As protein: CASIQAGKNTEAFF.

The J gene is TRBJ1-2, the V gene TRBV28; D is unresolved. The V gene lost 4 bases and the J gene lost 8 bases, with 20 bases spanning the gap. This CDR3 has 15 amino acids. Germline V gene sequence: CDR1 MDHEN, CDR2 SYDVKM. The CDR3 DNA is TGTGCCAGCAGTTCCCCGGGTACCTGGACGCGAGGCTACACCTTC. Encoded protein: CASSSPGTWTRGYTF.

This chain links TRBV6-8 with TRBJ2-3; 8 positions match TRBD1. The CDR3 length is 14 residues. CDR1 and CDR2 from the germline V gene are MNHGY and SAAAGT. The J segment lost 1 base and the V segment lost 6 bases, leaving 3 bases of the junction unmatched. The CDR3 region has the DNA TGTGCCAGCAGCCCCAGGGGGCGCACAGATACGCAGTATTTT. This sequence encodes CASSPRGRTDTQYF.

This chain links TRBV9 with TRBJ2-7; D is uncertain. CDR1 and CDR2 from the germline V gene are SGDLS and YYNGEE. V gave up 4 bases and J gave up 7 bases, with 15 bases separating them. The CDR3 totals 13 residues. This CDR3 is CASSPDGDTEQYF. The CDR3 DNA sequence: TGTGCCAGCAGCCCAGACGGCGATACAGAGCAGTACTTC.

The V gene is TRBV5-1, the J gene TRBJ2-1; no definite D call. Per the germline V gene, CDR1 is SGHRS and CDR2 is YFSETQ. This CDR3 spans 13 amino acids. The ends were cut back, 2 bases at V and 6 bases at J, with 9 bases in the middle. The CDR3 here is CASSFVGSNEQFF. The CDR3 DNA reads TGCGCCAGCAGCTTCGTTGGGTCCAATGAGCAGTTCTTC.